The 4 T cell receptor beta chains reported below all come from one sample, sequenced in a study of T-cell reconstitution after alpha-beta-depleted transplantation in children. As it was prepared, the TCRbeta library received unique molecular identifiers. One entry per CDR3 protein results from TCRdb running MiXCR on the PCR reads. The sample has 330,000 or so distinct CDR3 sequences; roughly 8.2% are singletons. No antigen has been identified for these receptors. Points from the study as a whole: T-cell counts and diversity were attributed mostly to newly produced T cells one year after transplant.

The source was peripheral blood, collected 360 days after TCRalphabeta/CD19-depleted stem cell transplant. Source of these receptors: a female patient aged 2-15 years who had a stem cell transplant for Fanconi anemia, so the T cells may come from the graft donor.

The sample holds many counts of this clonotype. The chain couples TRBV7-7 to TRBJ2-2, with D unclear. In germline, CDR1 is SSHAT, CDR2 FNYEAQ (reference sequence). This CDR3 has 14 residues. The germline V and J ends were trimmed by 5 bases and 1 base, with 8 bases remaining between them. In DNA form, the CDR3 reads TGTGCCAGCAGCCCCATACTGAACACCGGGGAGCTGTTTTTT. Translated, it gives CASSPILNTGELFF.

Ten or more counts support this clonotype. The gene calls are TRBV2 and TRBJ2-1, with 8 bases identical to TRBD2. The ends lost 7 bases at V and 1 base at J; junction bases unmatched: 3. The CDR3 sequence is 14 residues long. The germline V gene encodes CDR1 SNHLY and CDR2 FYNNEI. The CDR3 is CASTRGGSYNEQFF. DNA of the CDR3: TGTGCCAGCACCCGGGGGGGGTCCTACAATGAGCAGTTCTTC.

At least ten counts were recorded for this clonotype. The chain has TRBV2 and TRBJ1-3; D gene uncertain. This CDR3 is 14 amino acids long. CDR1 is SNHLY, CDR2 FYNNEI, per germline. The V end was cut by 1 base, the J end by 2 bases, with 6 bases between. The CDR3 DNA sequence: TGTGCCAGCAGTGAAGGGCGGACTGGAAACACCATATATTTT. Its protein product is CASSEGRTGNTIYF.

This clonotype was counted many times. The CDR3 nucleotides read TGTGCCAGCAGCCAAGTAGGAGGGGCCGGGGAGCTGTTTTTT. Amino acids: CASSQVGGAGELFF. The V call is TRBV3-1, the J call TRBJ2-2; weak D call: TRBD2 (6 bases). The V and J ends lost 1 base and 6 bases respectively, with 9 bases between them. Germline V gene data show CDR1 as LGHDT and CDR2 as YNNKEL (reference sequence). The CDR3 runs to 14 residues. Combining the CDR3 with reference TRBV3-1 and TRBJ2-2 gives the whole variable domain DTAVSQTPKYLVTQMGNDKSIKCEQNLGHDTMYWYKQDSKKFLKIMFSYNNKELIINETVPNRFSPKSPDKAHLNLHINSLELGDSAVYFCASSQVGGAGELFFGEGSRLTVL.